The 22 T cell receptor beta chains below come from one sample, sequenced in a study of blood T cells in healthy people across ages. Sample-barcoded 5' priming and a J-beta primer mix drove a second PCR of roughly 7 to 11 cycles. TCRdb re-derived calls from the 5' RACE reads in MiXCR, one entry per CDR3 protein. This sample carries nearly 800,000 distinct CDR3 sequences, 25% of them seen once, and the ten largest clones take more than 3%. These data are also associated with another study on T cells of mothers and their children.

Sequenced: blood. These TCRs come from a boy between 10 and 17 years old in good health.

The rearrangement links TRBV6-5 to TRBJ1-1, with TRBD1 as a possible D gene (5 bases). Germline CDR1 is MNHEY and CDR2 is SVGAGI. With 6 bases removed from V and 7 bases from J, the gap between germline ends came to 15 bases. This CDR3 is built from 13 residues. The CDR3 is CASSRPGAGEAFF. The CDR3 bases are TGTGCCAGCAGCCGACCCGGGGCCGGTGAAGCTTTCTTT.

The V gene is TRBV12-3 or TRBV12-4, the J gene TRBJ2-7, with 8 bases identical to TRBD1. Trimming at V came to 5 bases and at J to 2 bases, leaving 5 bases not matched to a gene. The CDR3 runs to 14 residues. The CDR3 sequence: CASSLDRVAYEQYF. The CDR3 DNA sequence: TGTGCCAGCAGTCTGGACAGGGTAGCCTACGAGCAGTACTTC.

About this clonotype: One end of the junction does not line up with germline, which may come from a read error. V and J are TRBV12-3 or TRBV12-4 and TRBJ2-3; 7 positions agree with TRBD1. The length of the CDR3 is 15 residues. In DNA form, the CDR3 reads TGTGCCAGCAGTCTCGGGACAGTTAGCACAGATACGGAGTATTTT. Amino acid sequence: CASSLGTVSTDTEYF.

The rearrangement links TRBV29-1 to TRBJ1-1, with D uncertain. Germline V lookup: CDR1 SQVTM, CDR2 ANQGSEA. The CDR3 contains 13 residues. The germline V and J ends were trimmed by 0 bases and 1 base, with 6 bases remaining between them. CDR3 in amino acids: CSVEDGENTEAFF. The CDR3 region has the DNA TGCAGCGTTGAAGACGGCGAGAACACTGAAGCTTTCTTT.

This chain connects TRBV29-1 to TRBJ2-3, with D possibly being TRBD1 (7 bases). CDR1 is SQVTM, CDR2 ANQGSEA, per germline. The CDR3 has 11 amino acids. V dropped 4 bases and J dropped 6 bases, with 8 bases sitting between them. The CDR3 reads CSVAGGDTQYF. CDR3 DNA sequence: TGCAGCGTTGCAGGGGGGGATACGCAGTATTTT.

The V and J genes are TRBV20-1 and TRBJ2-1; no reliable D call. V was pared by 0 bases and J by 3 bases, with 12 bases between. Germline CDR1 DFQATT, CDR2 SNEGSKA (reference sequence). The CDR3 extends over 15 amino acids. The CDR3 bases are TGCAGTGCTAGAGATCGCCGGAGAGTCTACAATGAGCAGTTCTTC. This gives the protein CSARDRRRVYNEQFF.

This clonotype was counted between two and nine times. The rearrangement joins TRBV4-2 to TRBJ1-4; D not resolved. In germline, CDR1 is LGHNA, CDR2 YNFKEQ. CDR3 size: 17 residues. V was shortened by 0 bases and J by 0 bases, with 11 bases between the two germline ends. The CDR3 protein is CASSQDLGPATNEKLFF. The CDR3 DNA is TGTGCCAGCAGCCAAGATCTCGGACCCGCAACTAATGAAAAACTGTTTTTT.

The chain uses TRBV10-3 and TRBJ1-4; the D gene is possibly TRBD1 (5 bases). The CDR3 consists of 15 residues. Trimming took off 2 bases at V and 8 bases at J, with 15 bases between the two ends. CDR1 is ENHRY and CDR2 is SYGVKD in the germline V gene. DNA for the CDR3: TGTGCCATCAGTGAGCCTGGGGGGGTTAAGGAAAAACTGTTTTTT. Translating it yields CAISEPGGVKEKLFF.

This clonotype was counted only a few times. This rearrangement joins TRBV6-2 or TRBV6-3 to TRBJ1-3; D remains ambiguous. The CDR3 totals 14 residues. With 6 bases removed from V and 0 bases from J, the gap between germline ends came to 9 bases. The germline V gene encodes CDR1 MNHEY and CDR2 SVGEGT. As DNA, the CDR3 is TGTGCCAGCAGGCCGGGGAGCTCTGGAAACACCATATATTTT. It codes for CASRPGSSGNTIYF.

This clonotype was found a few times. The chain joins TRBV6-5 to TRBJ1-1; D remains unclear. In germline, CDR1 is MNHEY, CDR2 SVGAGI. The V end lost 4 bases, the J end lost 3 bases, and 12 bases lay between the germline ends. The CDR3 length is 14 residues. CDR3 loop: CASSSPILHTEAFF. As DNA, the CDR3 is TGTGCCAGCAGTTCGCCCATCCTTCACACTGAAGCTTTCTTT.

This clonotype was recorded once. The chain's CDR3 is CASSSLRGSTDTQYF. The DNA for the CDR3 is TGTGCCAGCAGTTCTCTGCGGGGGAGCACAGATACGCAGTATTTT. The chain links TRBV12-3 or TRBV12-4 to TRBJ2-3; 7 positions match TRBD2. The CDR3 spans 15 residues. V lost 4 bases to trimming and J lost 0 bases; unmatched junction nucleotides: 4.

This clonotype was picked up a small number of times. The rearrangement uses TRBV12-3 or TRBV12-4 and TRBJ1-4; no firm D call. V was trimmed by 6 bases and J by 3 bases, leaving 8 bases between them. The CDR3 runs to 13 residues. CDR3 in amino acids: CASRGVANEKLFF. The CDR3 DNA follows: TGTGCCAGCAGGGGTGTGGCTAATGAAAAACTGTTTTTT.

The CDR3 DNA follows: TGCAGCGCTCCAACGACCGGGGGCCGTTCCCCGAAAAACATTCAGTACTTC. As protein: CSAPTTGGRSPKNIQYF. The chain uses TRBV29-1 and TRBJ2-4, with D possibly being TRBD1 or TRBD2 (6 bases each). Germline V gene lookup returns CDR1 SQVTM and CDR2 ANQGSEA. Between the trimmed V and J ends, which lost 7 bases and 4 bases, there was a span of 26 bases. CDR3 size: 17 residues.

The V call is TRBV7-3, the J call TRBJ1-1; tentatively, D is TRBD1 (5 bases). Per the germline V gene, CDR1 is SGHTA and CDR2 is FQGTGA. V was pared by 1 base and J by 3 bases, with 12 bases between. The CDR3 spans 15 residues. The CDR3, as DNA: TGTGCCAGCAGCTTAAAGGGGAATTGGGACACTGAAGCTTTCTTT. This gives the protein CASSLKGNWDTEAFF.

This clonotype has only a few counts. The chain combines TRBV4-3 with TRBJ2-5; TRBD2 matches at 11 bases. The CDR3 consists of 15 residues. J lost 4 bases, V lost 1 base, and 2 bases had no gene match. Looked up from germline, CDR1 is LGHNA and CDR2 is YSLEER. CDR3 amino acids: CASSQGLAGTETQYF. As DNA, the CDR3 is TGCGCCAGCAGCCAAGGACTAGCGGGAACAGAGACCCAGTACTTC.

V gene TRBV2 combines with J gene TRBJ1-3; D unclear. Germline CDR1 SNHLY, CDR2 FYNNEI. The CDR3 contains 14 residues. Trimming stripped 4 bases from V and 9 bases from J, with 16 bases between. The CDR3: CASSATGGRSTIYF. Here the CDR3 DNA reads TGTGCCAGCAGTGCAACGGGAGGGAGAAGCACCATATATTTT.

This clonotype was counted between two and nine times. The chain has TRBV6-2 or TRBV6-3 and TRBJ2-4, with TRBD2 matching over 14 bases. The CDR3 is 19 residues long. Germline values: CDR1 MNHEY, CDR2 SVGEGT. After removal of 5 bases from V and 0 bases from J, the junction contained 9 bases not matched to a gene. CDR3 bases: TGTGCCAGCAGTCCCCCCGGGACTAGCGGGGGCCTAGCCAAAAACATTCAGTACTTC. It yields the protein CASSPPGTSGGLAKNIQYF.

The chain is built from TRBV29-1 and TRBJ1-2; 9 positions match TRBD1. This CDR3 has 13 amino acids. Germline V lookup: CDR1 SQVTM, CDR2 ANQGSEA. DNA for the CDR3: TGCAGTATACGGGACAGGGAAATTGGTGGCTACACCTTC. Its translation: CSIRDREIGGYTF.

This clonotype showed up just a few times. The CDR3 loop reads CASSIGTVPAKNIQYF. CDR3 coding DNA: TGTGCCAGCAGTATCGGGACAGTACCAGCCAAAAACATTCAGTACTTC. The chain links TRBV28 to TRBJ2-4; TRBD1 agrees at 7 bases. The CDR3 contains 16 residues. CDR1 and CDR2 (germline): MDHEN, SYDVKM. V lost 5 bases, J lost 0 bases, and 7 bases stayed unmatched.

The V gene is TRBV7-8, the J gene TRBJ2-1; possibly TRBD1 for D (6 bases). Trimming stripped 5 bases from V and 0 bases from J, with 17 bases between. Per the germline V gene, CDR1 is SGHVS and CDR2 is FQNEAQ. This CDR3 region has 17 residues. This CDR3 reads CASSPSGARSSYNEQFF. CDR3 sequence (DNA): TGTGCCAGCAGCCCATCAGGGGCCCGAAGCTCCTACAATGAGCAGTTCTTC.

This clonotype was counted only a few times. The chain recombines TRBV20-1 with TRBJ2-1, with TRBD2 matching 13 bases. Trimming at V came to 6 bases and at J to 7 bases, leaving 9 bases not matched to a gene. The CDR3 has 15 amino acids. Germline CDR1 DFQATT, CDR2 SNEGSKA (reference sequence). The CDR3 region is CSASGLAGVGNEQFF. CDR3 DNA sequence: TGCAGTGCCTCTGGACTAGCGGGAGTCGGGAATGAGCAGTTCTTC.

The sample holds a few counts of this clonotype. V usage is TRBV29-1 and J usage is TRBJ2-1, with TRBD1 matching over 7 bases. CDR3 length equals 15 residues. CDR1 SQVTM and CDR2 ANQGSEA come from the germline V gene. V trimming: 5 bases; J trimming: 0 bases; junction bases outside the gene matches: 7. DNA of the CDR3: TGCAGCGTTTCACAGGGGCTGTACTCCTACAATGAGCAGTTCTTC. It encodes CSVSQGLYSYNEQFF.